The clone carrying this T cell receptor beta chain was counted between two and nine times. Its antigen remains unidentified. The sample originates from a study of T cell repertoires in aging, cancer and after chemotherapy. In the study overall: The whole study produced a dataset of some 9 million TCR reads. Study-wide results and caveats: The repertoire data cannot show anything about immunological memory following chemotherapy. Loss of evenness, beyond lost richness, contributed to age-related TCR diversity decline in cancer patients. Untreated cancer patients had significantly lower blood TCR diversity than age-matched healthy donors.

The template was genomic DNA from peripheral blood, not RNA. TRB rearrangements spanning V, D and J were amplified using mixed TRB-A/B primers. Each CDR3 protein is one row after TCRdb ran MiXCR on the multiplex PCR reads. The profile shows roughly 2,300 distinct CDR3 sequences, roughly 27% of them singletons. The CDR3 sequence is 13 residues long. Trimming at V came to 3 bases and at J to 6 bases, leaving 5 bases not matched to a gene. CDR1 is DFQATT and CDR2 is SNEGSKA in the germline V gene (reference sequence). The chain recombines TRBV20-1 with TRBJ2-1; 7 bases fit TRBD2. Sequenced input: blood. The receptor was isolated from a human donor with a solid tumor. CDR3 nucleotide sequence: TGCAGTGCTAGCCCTGGCGGGGGCAATGAGCAGTTCTTC. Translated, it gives CSASPGGGNEQFF.